The TCR beta chain described here comes from a study of Tregs in tolerant kidney transplant recipients. This CDR3 has 14 residues. CDR1 is MNHEY and CDR2 is SMNVEV in the germline V gene (reference sequence). V lost 3 bases and J lost 7; bases outside the gene matches: 5. Thawed PBMCs were rested overnight at 37°C with 200 IU/ml IL-2 before regulatory T cell sorting. Assay used: immunoSEQ multiplex PCR; TCRdb lists only in-frame clones, some missing. Seen here are around 78,000 clones, 75% to 95% observed once, and the top ten hold about 0.34%. The input for sequencing was Tregs from blood, taken before the transplant. V and J are TRBV27 and TRBJ1-5, with 8 nucleotides matching TRBD1. The clonotype originates from a human donor who received a combined kidney and bone marrow transplant. The CDR3 sequence is CASSFRQGAQPQHF. The CDR3 bases are TGTGCCAGCAGTTTCCGGCAGGGGGCACAGCCCCAGCATTTT.